The clone carrying this T cell receptor (beta chain) was detected many times. TCR beta cDNA was reverse-transcribed from 450 to 500 ng of total RNA. The reaction used a constant-region primer and ProtoScript II reverse transcriptase. Slightly modified ARM-PCR served as the procedure for the TCR beta libraries. These libraries came from three rounds of nested multiplex PCR. Rounds one and two of PCR, each of roughly 10 cycles, were primed with TRBV1-TRBV30 forward primers and a C-beta reverse primer. TCRdb fed the multiplex PCR reads into MiXCR, producing one record per CDR3 protein. The data contain approximately 60,000 distinct CDR3 sequences, 55% to 75% of them singletons. The data were obtained in a study of tumor-infiltrating lymphocytes in primary liver carcinoma. The CDR3 is made up of 14 amino acids. In germline, CDR1 is MDHEN, CDR2 SYDVKM. Deletions cut 2 bases from V and 7 bases from J, with 9 bases between.

Investigators took RNA and DNA out together from 20-30 mg of unsorted bulk tissue. Researchers took samples from five separate regions of each tumor. Specimen: liver tumor tissue from sampling region 2. Subset noted: tumor region T2, inferior pole. The sequence came from a man in his forties or fifties with primary liver carcinoma and hepatitis B virus infection. The chain has TRBV28 and TRBJ1-6; TRBD1 is a possible D gene (5 bases). The CDR3 spells CASSLGRGNSPLHF. The CDR3 coding sequence is TGTGCCAGCAGTTTAGGTCGGGGGAATTCACCCCTCCACTTT.